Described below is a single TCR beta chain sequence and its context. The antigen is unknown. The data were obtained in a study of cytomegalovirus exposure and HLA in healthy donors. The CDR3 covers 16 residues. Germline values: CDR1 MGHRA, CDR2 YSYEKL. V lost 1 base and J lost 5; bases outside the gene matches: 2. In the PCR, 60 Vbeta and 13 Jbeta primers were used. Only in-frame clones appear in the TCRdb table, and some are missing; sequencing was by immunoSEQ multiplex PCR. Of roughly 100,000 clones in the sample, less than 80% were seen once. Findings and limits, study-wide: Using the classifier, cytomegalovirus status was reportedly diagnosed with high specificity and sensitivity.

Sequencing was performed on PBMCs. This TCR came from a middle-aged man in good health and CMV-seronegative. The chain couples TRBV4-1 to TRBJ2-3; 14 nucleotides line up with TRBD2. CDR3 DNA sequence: TGCGCCAGCAGCCAAGGACTAGCGGGAGGGGAAGATACGCAGTATTTT. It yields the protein CASSQGLAGGEDTQYF.